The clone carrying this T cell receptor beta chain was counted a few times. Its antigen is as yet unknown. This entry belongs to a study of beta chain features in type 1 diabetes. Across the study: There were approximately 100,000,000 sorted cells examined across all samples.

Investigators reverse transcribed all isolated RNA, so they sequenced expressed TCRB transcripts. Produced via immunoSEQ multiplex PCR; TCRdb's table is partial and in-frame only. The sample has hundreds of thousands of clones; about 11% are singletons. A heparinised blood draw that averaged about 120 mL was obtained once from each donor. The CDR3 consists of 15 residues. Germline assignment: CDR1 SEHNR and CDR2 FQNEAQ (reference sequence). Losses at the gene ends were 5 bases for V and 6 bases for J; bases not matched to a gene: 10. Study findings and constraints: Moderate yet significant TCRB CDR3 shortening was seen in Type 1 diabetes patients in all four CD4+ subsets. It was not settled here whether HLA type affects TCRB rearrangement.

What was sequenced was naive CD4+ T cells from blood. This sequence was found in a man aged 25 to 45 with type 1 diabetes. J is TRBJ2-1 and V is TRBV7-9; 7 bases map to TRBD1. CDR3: CASSDDRASGNEQFF. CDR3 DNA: TGTGCCAGCAGCGATGACAGGGCGAGTGGCAATGAGCAGTTCTTC.